The next 17 T cell receptor beta chains were all read from a single sample in a study of cytomegalovirus exposure and HLA in healthy donors. PCR amplification relied on 60 Vbeta primers (plus 13 Jbeta primers). Here immunoSEQ multiplex PCR was the method, and the copy in TCRdb shows in-frame clones only, minus some. The repertoire holds roughly 99,000 clones, with roughly 80% as singletons. The sequencing input was PBMCs. These receptors all stem from a man younger than 40 in good health and CMV-seronegative.

This chain links TRBV7-2 with TRBJ2-1, with TRBD2 identical over 9 bases. V trimming: 5 bases; J trimming: 0 bases; junction bases outside the gene matches: 5. This CDR3 has 16 residues. The germline CDR1 and CDR2 sequences are SGHTA and FQGNSA. This chain's CDR3 is CASSHIAGASYNEQFF. CDR3 nucleotide sequence: TGTGCCAGCAGCCATATAGCGGGGGCCTCCTACAATGAGCAGTTCTTC.

V usage is TRBV7-2 and J usage is TRBJ2-7; D possibly corresponds to TRBD2 (6 bases). Looked up from germline, CDR1 is SGHTA and CDR2 is FQGNSA. This CDR3 has 12 residues. Trimming took 4 bases from V and 6 from J, leaving 10 bases between them. The DNA of the CDR3 is TGTGCCAGCAGCTGGGGGGACCTCGAGCAGTACTTC. This codes for CASSWGDLEQYF.

The genes are TRBV29-1 and TRBJ1-2; D gene uncertain. Deletions cut 4 bases from V and 0 bases from J, with 9 bases between. This CDR3 is built from 13 residues. Germline-derived CDR1 and CDR2 are SQVTM and ANQGSEA. CDR3 sequence reads: CSVVREANYGYTF. The CDR3 coding sequence is TGCAGCGTTGTGAGGGAAGCTAACTATGGCTACACCTTC.

This clone was detected once. The chain combines TRBV9 with TRBJ2-1; D not resolved. This CDR3 comprises 15 residues. CDR1 is SGDLS and CDR2 is YYNGEE in the germline V gene. V dropped 0 bases and J dropped 0 bases, with 7 bases sitting between them. The CDR3 DNA follows: TGTGCCAGCAGCGTAGCTCCGAGCTCCTACAATGAGCAGTTCTTC. As protein: CASSVAPSSYNEQFF.

This chain connects TRBV6-5 to TRBJ1-2; tentative D call: TRBD1 (6 bases). Germline V gene sequence: CDR1 MNHEY, CDR2 SVGAGI. Trimming took off 6 bases at V and 2 bases at J, with 16 bases between the two ends. This CDR3 is built from 15 residues. The CDR3 region is CASSPAKQGNYGYTF. The CDR3 DNA follows: TGTGCCAGCAGCCCCGCAAAACAGGGAAACTATGGCTACACCTTC.

The V and J genes are TRBV30 and TRBJ2-3; no clear D. The germline V gene has CDR1 GTSNPN and CDR2 SVGIG (reference sequence). The CDR3 runs to 16 residues. Between the trimmed V and J ends, which lost 4 bases and 3 bases, there was a span of 20 bases. The CDR3 protein is CAWKNSQRKLTDTQYF. The CDR3 DNA reads TGTGCCTGGAAGAACAGCCAAAGAAAGTTAACAGATACGCAGTATTTT.

This rearrangement joins TRBV2 to TRBJ1-6; 9 bases match TRBD1. Germline V lookup: CDR1 SNHLY, CDR2 FYNNEI. The CDR3 spans 13 residues. Trimming at V came to 8 bases and at J to 10 bases, leaving 6 bases not matched to a gene. DNA of the CDR3: TGTGCCAGCGGCGGGACAGGGAACTCACCCCTCCACTTT. Protein product: CASGGTGNSPLHF.

The chain's CDR3 is CASGGRYNSPLHF. In DNA form, the CDR3 reads TGTGCCAGCGGAGGAAGATATAATTCACCCCTCCACTTT. This chain joins TRBV6-1 and TRBJ1-6; D gene uncertain. Germline V gives CDR1 MNHNS, CDR2 SASEGT. V lost 8 bases, J lost 4 bases, and 9 bases lay in between. This CDR3 has 13 residues.

The chain employs TRBV19 and TRBJ2-3; 7 nucleotides line up with TRBD2. Trimming cost V 5 bases and J 2 bases; bases outside gene matches: 7. The length of the CDR3 is 15 residues. Germline V gene lookup returns CDR1 LNHDA and CDR2 SQIVND (reference sequence). The CDR3 bases are TGTGCCAGTAGTGCCACGGGACTACCCACAGATACGCAGTATTTT. Its translation is CASSATGLPTDTQYF.

This clone was detected only a few times. V gene TRBV30 combines with J gene TRBJ2-1, with D unclear. From germline, CDR1 is GTSNPN and CDR2 SVGIG (reference sequence). The CDR3 has 13 residues. V was clipped by 0 bases and J by 0 bases, with 3 bases between them. The CDR3 is CAWSVNSYNEQFF. CDR3 nucleotide sequence: TGTGCCTGGAGTGTTAACTCCTACAATGAGCAGTTCTTC.

The chain couples TRBV5-1 to TRBJ2-1; 8 bases agree with TRBD2. The CDR3 loop spans 16 amino acids. CDR1 is SGHRS and CDR2 is YFSETQ in the germline V gene. V shed 0 bases, J shed 0 bases, and the junction held 2 bases outside the gene matches. The CDR3 DNA sequence: TGCGCCAGCAGCTTGGGCGGGGGGCACTCCTACAATGAGCAGTTCTTC. Translation gives CASSLGGGHSYNEQFF. The full variable domain, its missing parts supplied by reference TRBV5-1 and TRBJ2-1, is KAGVTQTPRYLIKTRGQQVTLSCSPISGHRSVSWYQQTPGQGLQFLFEYFSETQRNKGNFPGRFSGRQFSNSRSEMNVSTLELGDSALYLCASSLGGGHSYNEQFFGPGTRLTVL.

In its sample, this clone was seen once. CDR3 protein: CASSFQGQSFYEQYF. The CDR3 DNA sequence: TGTGCCAGCAGCTTCCAGGGCCAGTCTTTCTACGAGCAGTACTTC. The chain employs TRBV11-2 and TRBJ2-7; weak D call: TRBD1 (5 bases). Germline loops: CDR1 SGHAT, CDR2 FQNNGV. V shed 3 bases and J shed 3 bases, with 15 bases lying between them. The CDR3 totals 15 residues.

This clone was found once. The chain couples TRBV5-1 to TRBJ2-7; 8 bases map to TRBD2. The CDR3 has 14 amino acids. Germline V gene data show CDR1 as SGHRS and CDR2 as YFSETQ. V gave up 5 bases and J gave up 2 bases; unmatched junction bases: 6. The CDR3 DNA reads as TGCGCCAGCAGGCCGGGTAGCGGGACCTACGAGCAGTACTTC. Translation: CASRPGSGTYEQYF.

The rearrangement uses TRBV10-2 and TRBJ1-6; D is unclear. CDR1 and CDR2 from the germline V gene are WSHSY and SAAADI. The CDR3 is made up of 15 amino acids. V was trimmed by 2 bases and J by 10 bases, leaving 15 bases between them. CDR3 sequence: CASSEPGARGSPLHF. The CDR3 DNA follows: TGCGCCAGCAGTGAGCCGGGAGCCCGCGGCTCACCCCTCCACTTT.

This chain uses TRBV27 with TRBJ1-1; TRBD1 matches at 10 bases. The ends lost 2 bases at V and 7 bases at J; junction bases unmatched: 4. The CDR3 sequence is 14 residues long. CDR1 MNHEY and CDR2 SMNVEV come from the germline V gene (reference sequence). The CDR3 is CASSLDRGRNEAFF. In nucleotides, the CDR3 is TGTGCCAGCAGTTTAGACAGGGGGCGCAATGAAGCTTTCTTT.

The chain uses TRBV30 and TRBJ2-7; TRBD1 is a possible D gene (5 bases). Germline lookup yields CDR1 GTSNPN and CDR2 SVGIG (reference sequence). Trimming pared 4 bases from V and 2 bases from J, leaving 12 bases between. The CDR3 length is 13 residues. The CDR3 DNA is TGTGCCTGGAAGACAGCATTCCCCTACGAGCAGTACTTC. Translation gives CAWKTAFPYEQYF.

This rearrangement joins TRBV14 to TRBJ1-1; 7 bases map to TRBD1. The V gene's germline CDR1 is SGHDN and CDR2 FVKESK. The trim removed 1 base at V and 4 bases at J, leaving 6 bases unmatched. The CDR3 spans 15 residues. The DNA for the CDR3 is TGTGCCAGCAGCCAAGCAAGGGGGCGAGTCACTGAAGCTTTCTTT. This encodes CASSQARGRVTEAFF.